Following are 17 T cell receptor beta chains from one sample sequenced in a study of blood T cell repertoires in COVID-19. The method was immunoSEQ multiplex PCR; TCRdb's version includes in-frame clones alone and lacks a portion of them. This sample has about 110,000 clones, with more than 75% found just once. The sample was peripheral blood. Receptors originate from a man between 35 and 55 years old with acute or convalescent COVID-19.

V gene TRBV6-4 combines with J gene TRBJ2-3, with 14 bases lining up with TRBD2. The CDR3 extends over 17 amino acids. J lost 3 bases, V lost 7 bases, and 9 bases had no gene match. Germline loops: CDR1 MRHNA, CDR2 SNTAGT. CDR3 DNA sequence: TGTGCCAGCACCGGACTAGCGGGAGGAGTGGAGACAGATACGCAGTATTTT. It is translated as CASTGLAGGVETDTQYF.

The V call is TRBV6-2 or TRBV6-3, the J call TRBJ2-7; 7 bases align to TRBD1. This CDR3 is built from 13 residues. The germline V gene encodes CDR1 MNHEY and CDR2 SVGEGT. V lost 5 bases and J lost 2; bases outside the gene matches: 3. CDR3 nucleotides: TGTGCCAGCAGTCTGGGACAGCCCTACGAGCAGTACTTC. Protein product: CASSLGQPYEQYF.

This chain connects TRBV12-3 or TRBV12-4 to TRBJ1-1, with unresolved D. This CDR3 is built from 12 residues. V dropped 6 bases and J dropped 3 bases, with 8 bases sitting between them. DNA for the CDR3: TGTGCCAGCAGCCTGCTACACACTGAAGCTTTCTTT. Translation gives CASSLLHTEAFF.

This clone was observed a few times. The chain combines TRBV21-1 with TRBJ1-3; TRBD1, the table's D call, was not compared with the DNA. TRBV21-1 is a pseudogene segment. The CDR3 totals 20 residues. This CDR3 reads CASSRSPGQLTLFSGNTIYF. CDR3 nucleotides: TGTGCCAGCAGCCGGAGTCCGGGACAGCTAACCCTGTTCTCTGGAAACACCATATATTTT.

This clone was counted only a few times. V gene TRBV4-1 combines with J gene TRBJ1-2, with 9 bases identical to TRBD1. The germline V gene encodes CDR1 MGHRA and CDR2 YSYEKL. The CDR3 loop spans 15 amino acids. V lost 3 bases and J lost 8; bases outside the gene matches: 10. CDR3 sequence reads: CASSQDRGLPRGYTF. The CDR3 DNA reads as TGCGCCAGCAGCCAGGACAGGGGCCTCCCGAGAGGCTACACCTTC.

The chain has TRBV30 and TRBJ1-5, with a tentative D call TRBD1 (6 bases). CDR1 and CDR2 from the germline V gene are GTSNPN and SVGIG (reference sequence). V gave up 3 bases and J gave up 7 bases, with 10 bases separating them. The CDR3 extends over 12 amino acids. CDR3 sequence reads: CAWSRGGQPQHF. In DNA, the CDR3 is TGTGCCTGGAGCCGGGGGGGCCAGCCCCAGCATTTT.

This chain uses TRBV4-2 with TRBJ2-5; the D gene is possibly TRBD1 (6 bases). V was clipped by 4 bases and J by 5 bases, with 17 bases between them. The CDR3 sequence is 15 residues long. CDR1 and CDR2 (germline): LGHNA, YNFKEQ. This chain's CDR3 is CASSPHDRRFETQYF. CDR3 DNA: TGTGCCAGCAGCCCGCATGACAGGAGGTTCGAGACCCAGTACTTC.

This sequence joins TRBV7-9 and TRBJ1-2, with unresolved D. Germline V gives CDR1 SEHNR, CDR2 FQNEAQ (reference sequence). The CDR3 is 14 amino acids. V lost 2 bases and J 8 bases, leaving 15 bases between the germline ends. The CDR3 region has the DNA TGTGCCAGCAGCTTATTGGCTACGACGGAGGGCTACACCTTC. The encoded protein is CASSLLATTEGYTF. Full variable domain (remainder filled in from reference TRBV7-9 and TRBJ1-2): DTGVSQNPRHKITKRGQNVTFRCDPISEHNRLYWYRQTLGQGPEFLTYFQNEAQLEKSRLLSDRFSAERPKGSFSTLEIQRTEQGDSAMYLCASSLLATTEGYTFGSGTRLTVV.

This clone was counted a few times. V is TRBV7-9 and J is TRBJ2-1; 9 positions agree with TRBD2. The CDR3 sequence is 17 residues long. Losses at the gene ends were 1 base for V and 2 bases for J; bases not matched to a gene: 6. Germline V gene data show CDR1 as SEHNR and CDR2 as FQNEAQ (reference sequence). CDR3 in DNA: TGTGCCAGCAGCTTAGAGGGCGGGAGGGCTACCTACAATGAGCAGTTCTTC. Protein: CASSLEGGRATYNEQFF.

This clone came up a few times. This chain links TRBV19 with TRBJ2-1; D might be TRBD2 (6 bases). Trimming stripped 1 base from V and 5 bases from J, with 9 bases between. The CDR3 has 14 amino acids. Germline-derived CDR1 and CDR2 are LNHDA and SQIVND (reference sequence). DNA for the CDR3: TGTGCCAGTAGTATAGCGGGAGTGGACAATGAGCAGTTCTTC. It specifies CASSIAGVDNEQFF.

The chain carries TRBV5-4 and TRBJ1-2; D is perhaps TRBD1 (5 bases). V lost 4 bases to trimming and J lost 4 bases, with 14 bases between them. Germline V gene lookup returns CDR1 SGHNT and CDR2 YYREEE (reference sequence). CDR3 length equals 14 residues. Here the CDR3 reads CASSLAGRGYGYTF. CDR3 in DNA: TGTGCCAGCAGCCTCGCGGGGCGTGGCTATGGCTACACCTTC.

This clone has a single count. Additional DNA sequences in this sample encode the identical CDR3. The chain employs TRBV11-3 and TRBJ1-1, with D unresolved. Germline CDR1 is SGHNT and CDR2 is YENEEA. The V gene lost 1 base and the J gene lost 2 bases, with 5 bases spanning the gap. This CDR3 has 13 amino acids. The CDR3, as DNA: TGTGCCAGCAGCTTAGGGAGAAACACTGAAGCTTTCTTT. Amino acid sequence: CASSLGRNTEAFF.

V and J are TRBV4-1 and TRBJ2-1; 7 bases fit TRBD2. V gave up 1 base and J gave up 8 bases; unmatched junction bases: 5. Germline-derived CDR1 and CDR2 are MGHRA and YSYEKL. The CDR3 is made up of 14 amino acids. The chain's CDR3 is CASSQVRGRDEQFF. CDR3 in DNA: TGCGCCAGCAGCCAAGTGAGAGGGAGGGATGAGCAGTTCTTC.

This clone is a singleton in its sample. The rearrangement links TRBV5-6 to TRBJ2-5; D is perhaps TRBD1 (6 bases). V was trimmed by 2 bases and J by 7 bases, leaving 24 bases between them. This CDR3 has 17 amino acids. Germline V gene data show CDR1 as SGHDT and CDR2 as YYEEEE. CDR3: CASSFPRTRGIPWTQYF. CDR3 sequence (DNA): TGTGCCAGCAGCTTCCCCCGGACAAGGGGGATTCCTTGGACCCAGTACTTC.

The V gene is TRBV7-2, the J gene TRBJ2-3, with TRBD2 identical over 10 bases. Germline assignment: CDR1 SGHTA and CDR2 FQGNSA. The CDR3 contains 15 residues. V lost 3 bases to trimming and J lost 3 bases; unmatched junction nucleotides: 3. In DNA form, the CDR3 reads TGTGCCAGCAGCTTCCAGCGGGGGGGGACAGATACGCAGTATTTT. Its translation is CASSFQRGGTDTQYF.

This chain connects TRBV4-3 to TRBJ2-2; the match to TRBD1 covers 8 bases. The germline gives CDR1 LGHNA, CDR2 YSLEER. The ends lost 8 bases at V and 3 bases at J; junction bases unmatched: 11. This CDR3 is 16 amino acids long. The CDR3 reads CASSTRTGPYTGELFF. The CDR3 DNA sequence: TGCGCCAGCTCTACCAGGACAGGGCCATACACCGGGGAGCTGTTTTTT.

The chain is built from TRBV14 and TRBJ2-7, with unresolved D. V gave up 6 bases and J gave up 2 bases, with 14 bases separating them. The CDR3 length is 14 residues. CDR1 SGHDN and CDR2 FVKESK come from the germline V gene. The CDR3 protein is CASRPHGFPYEQYF. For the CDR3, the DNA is TGTGCCAGCAGGCCTCACGGGTTCCCCTACGAGCAGTACTTC.